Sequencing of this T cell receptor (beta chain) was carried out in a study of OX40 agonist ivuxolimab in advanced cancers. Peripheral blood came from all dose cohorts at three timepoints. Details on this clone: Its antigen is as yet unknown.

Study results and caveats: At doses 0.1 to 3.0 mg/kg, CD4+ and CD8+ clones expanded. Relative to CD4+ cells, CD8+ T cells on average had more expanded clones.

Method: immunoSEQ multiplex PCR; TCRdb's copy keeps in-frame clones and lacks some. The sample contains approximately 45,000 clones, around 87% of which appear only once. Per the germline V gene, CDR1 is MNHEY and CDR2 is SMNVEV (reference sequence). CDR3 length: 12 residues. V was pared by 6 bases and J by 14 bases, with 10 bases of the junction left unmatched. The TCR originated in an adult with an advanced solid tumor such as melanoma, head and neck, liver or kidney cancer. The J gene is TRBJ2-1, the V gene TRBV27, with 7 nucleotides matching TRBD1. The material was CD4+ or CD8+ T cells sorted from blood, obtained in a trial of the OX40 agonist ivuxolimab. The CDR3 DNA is TGTGCCAGCAGCCTCCTACAGGGGCGGAAGTTCTTC. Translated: CASSLLQGRKFF.